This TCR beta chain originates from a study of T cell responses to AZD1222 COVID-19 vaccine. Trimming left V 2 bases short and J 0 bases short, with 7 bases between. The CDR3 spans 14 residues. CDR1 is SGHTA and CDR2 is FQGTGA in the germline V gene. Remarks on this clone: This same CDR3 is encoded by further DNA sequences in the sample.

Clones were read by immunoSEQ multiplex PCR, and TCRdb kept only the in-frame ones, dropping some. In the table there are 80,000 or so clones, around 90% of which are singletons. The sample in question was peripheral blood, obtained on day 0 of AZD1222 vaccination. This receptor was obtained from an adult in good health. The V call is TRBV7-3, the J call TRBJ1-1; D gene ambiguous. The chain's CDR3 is CASSLGGLNTEAFF. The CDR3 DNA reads TGTGCCAGCAGCTTAGGAGGGCTGAACACTGAAGCTTTCTTT.